This T cell receptor (beta chain) is from a study of cytomegalovirus exposure and HLA in healthy donors. Primers for the PCR totalled 60 Vbeta and 13 Jbeta. This table comes from immunoSEQ multiplex PCR, and its TCRdb copy is limited to in-frame clones, with some not included. Of tens of thousands of clones in the sample, around 80% were seen once. Per the germline V gene, CDR1 is SGHKS and CDR2 is YYEKEE (reference sequence). There are 14 residues in the CDR3. V lost 4 bases and J 2 bases, leaving 12 bases between the germline ends. Sequencing was carried out using PBMCs. The chain joins TRBV5-5 to TRBJ2-5, with TRBD1 as a possible D gene (5 bases). The receptor's source is a man aged 40-50 years in good health and CMV-seronegative. As DNA, the CDR3 is TGTGCCAGCAGCCCTGGACAAATACAAGAGACCCAGTACTTC. It yields the protein CASSPGQIQETQYF.